The TCR beta chain under discussion was sequenced for a study of PD-1 blockade in mismatch repair-deficient tumors. Assay used: immunoSEQ multiplex PCR; TCRdb lists only in-frame clones, some missing. The table lists about 79,000 clones, 65% to 85% of them singletons, with roughly 5.5% in the top ten. Study findings and constraints: After pembrolizumab, tumor-resident clones rose rapidly, then generally contracted before radiologic responses.

The CDR3 totals 16 residues. Germline CDR1 reads MNHEY; CDR2 reads SMNVEV (reference sequence). The V and J ends lost 5 bases and 6 bases, in that order; junction bases with no gene match: 12. As concerns this clone: Antigen unknown.

This receptor was identified in an adult with mismatch repair-deficient cancer. The sample in question was peripheral blood, obtained 44 weeks after starting pembrolizumab. This chain links TRBV27 with TRBJ2-2; 7 bases map to TRBD2. As DNA, the CDR3 is TGTGCCAGCAGTCCGACAAGACTAGCCATCCCCGGGGAGCTGTTTTTT. As protein: CASSPTRLAIPGELFF.